The present TCR beta chain was sequenced within a study of blood T cells in healthy people across ages. Alongside a J-beta primer mix, a sample-barcoded 5' primer served in a second PCR lasting about 6 to 11 cycles. MiXCR, run by TCRdb on the 5' RACE reads, gives a single entry per CDR3 protein. The top ten hold under 15% of the sample, which has around 990,000 distinct CDR3 sequences, about two fifths seen once. Per the germline V gene, CDR1 is MGHDK and CDR2 is SYGVNS. V gave up 1 base and J gave up 4 bases; unmatched junction bases: 5. The CDR3 is 15 amino acids. This clonotype was seen many times. Each sample had at least 6.5 million PBMCs isolated.

The receptor was derived from a man between 18 and 29 years old in good health. What was sequenced was blood. V is TRBV25-1 and J is TRBJ1-2; 8 nucleotides align to TRBD1. The CDR3 DNA is TGTGCCAGCAGTGAATCAGGGGGCGATTTCTATGGCTACACCTTC. Amino acid sequence: CASSESGGDFYGYTF.